The 15 T cell receptor beta chains in this list originate from one sample, sequenced in a study of T cell changes during pregnancy in multiple sclerosis. The table came from immunoSEQ multiplex PCR; TCRdb's copy has only in-frame clones and leaves some out. The table has tens of thousands of clones, 93% seen once. Sequencing used CD8+ T cells from peripheral blood mononuclear cells, obtained in the third trimester of pregnancy. The receptors originated from a female donor with multiple sclerosis, enrolled in a pregnancy study.

The J gene is TRBJ2-7, the V gene TRBV11-2; 10 bases are shared with TRBD1. The CDR3 loop spans 14 amino acids. Germline V gives CDR1 SGHAT, CDR2 FQNNGV. V was clipped by 5 bases and J by 2 bases; unmatched bases: 3. This CDR3 reads CASSPGTGAYEQYF. The CDR3 region has the DNA TGTGCCAGCAGCCCCGGGACAGGGGCCTACGAGCAGTACTTC. Full variable domain (outside the CDR3, taken from reference TRBV11-2 and TRBJ2-7): EAGVAQSPRYKIIEKRQSVAFWCNPISGHATLYWYQQILGQGPKLLIQFQNNGVVDDSQLPKDRFSAERLKGVDSTLKIQPAKLEDSAVYLCASSPGTGAYEQYFGPGTRLTVT.

V and J are TRBV27 and TRBJ1-1; no reliable D call. V was clipped by 3 bases and J by 1 base, with 6 bases between them. Germline loops: CDR1 MNHEY, CDR2 SMNVEV (reference sequence). This CDR3 has 13 amino acids. CDR3 region: CASSLGPNTEAFF. CDR3 in DNA: TGTGCCAGCAGTTTGGGCCCGAACACTGAAGCTTTCTTT.

In its sample, this clone was seen once. The rearrangement joins TRBV7-8 to TRBJ2-2; 11 bases fit TRBD2. Germline V gene data show CDR1 as SGHVS and CDR2 as FQNEAQ. J was trimmed by 0 bases and V by 4 bases; bases with no gene match: 13. The CDR3 has 20 amino acids. The CDR3 bases are TGTGCCAGCAGCTCCTACCTACGCGGGACTAGCGGTACGAACACCGGGGAGCTGTTTTTT. Its translation is CASSSYLRGTSGTNTGELFF.

The V and J genes are TRBV7-8 and TRBJ2-1, with 14 bases aligning to TRBD2. Germline CDR1 reads SGHVS; CDR2 reads FQNEAQ. This CDR3 comprises 14 residues. Trimming removed 8 bases from V and 10 bases from J; junction bases left unmatched: 7. The CDR3 region has the DNA TGTGCCAGCGGACCGGGACTAGCGGGAGTCGAGCAGTTCTTC. Its protein is CASGPGLAGVEQFF. The full variable domain, its missing parts supplied by reference TRBV7-8 and TRBJ2-1, is GAGVSQSPRYKVAKRGQDVALRCDPISGHVSLFWYQQALGQGPEFLTYFQNEAQLDKSGLPSDRFFAERPEGSVSTLKIQRTQQEDSAVYLCASGPGLAGVEQFFGPGTRLTVL.

The chain joins TRBV27 to TRBJ1-2; perhaps TRBD1 as D (5 bases). Deletions cut 2 bases from V and 8 bases from J, with 12 bases between. Germline lookup yields CDR1 MNHEY and CDR2 SMNVEV (reference sequence). The CDR3 sequence is 13 residues long. The CDR3 sequence: CASSLRGAQGYTF. In DNA, the CDR3 is TGTGCCAGCAGTTTACGTGGGGCCCAGGGCTACACCTTC.

This clone turned up a few times. Other DNA sequences in this sample translate to the same CDR3. The chain links TRBV27 to TRBJ2-7; the D is unclear. The germline V gene encodes CDR1 MNHEY and CDR2 SMNVEV (reference sequence). V lost 2 bases to trimming and J lost 4 bases, with 9 bases between them. This CDR3 region has 13 residues. In DNA, the CDR3 is TGTGCCAGCAGTTTAGCCTCCAGTTACGAGCAGTACTTC. Encoded protein: CASSLASSYEQYF.

The chain is built from TRBV4-3 and TRBJ2-3; 13 nucleotides agree with TRBD2. The V segment lost 4 bases and the J segment 5 bases; nucleotides outside the gene matches: 9. The CDR3 has 17 residues. The germline CDR1 and CDR2 sequences are LGHNA and YSLEER. The CDR3 sequence: CASSPIRTSGSEDTQYF. The CDR3 nucleotides read TGCGCCAGCAGCCCCATAAGGACTAGCGGGAGTGAAGATACGCAGTATTTT.

The chain links TRBV7-9 to TRBJ2-5; 7 bases map to TRBD1. This CDR3 is built from 17 residues. V lost 1 base, J lost 0 bases, and 8 bases stayed unmatched. Germline CDR1 is SEHNR and CDR2 is FQNEAQ (reference sequence). The CDR3 region is CASSLDIWDSYQETQYF. The CDR3 nucleotides are TGTGCCAGCAGCTTAGACATTTGGGACAGCTACCAAGAGACCCAGTACTTC.

J is TRBJ2-7 and V is TRBV11-2; 8 bases are shared with TRBD2. With 4 bases clipped from V and 3 bases from J, the junction kept 2 bases outside the gene matches. Germline values: CDR1 SGHAT, CDR2 FQNNGV. CDR3 size: 13 residues. CDR3 in DNA: TGTGCCAGCAGCTCGGGACTAGACTACGAGCAGTACTTC. Residues: CASSSGLDYEQYF. The whole variable domain, filled in from reference TRBV11-2 and TRBJ2-7, reads EAGVAQSPRYKIIEKRQSVAFWCNPISGHATLYWYQQILGQGPKLLIQFQNNGVVDDSQLPKDRFSAERLKGVDSTLKIQPAKLEDSAVYLCASSSGLDYEQYFGPGTRLTVT.

This rearrangement joins TRBV30 to TRBJ1-1, with 7 bases aligning to TRBD1. Losses at the gene ends were 4 bases for V and 0 bases for J; bases not matched to a gene: 2. The germline V gene has CDR1 GTSNPN and CDR2 SVGIG (reference sequence). CDR3 length equals 13 residues. CDR3: CAWKTGLNTEAFF. In nucleotides, the CDR3 is TGTGCCTGGAAGACAGGGCTGAACACTGAAGCTTTCTTT. The variable domain in full, with the rest retrieved from reference TRBV30 and TRBJ1-1, is SQTIHQWPATLVQPVGSPLSLECTVEGTSNPNLYWYRQAAGRGLQLLFYSVGIGQISSEVPQNLSASRPQDRQFILSSKKLLLSDSGFYLCAWKTGLNTEAFFGQGTRLTVV.

This chain uses TRBV5-1 with TRBJ2-3; D gene ambiguous. The CDR3 covers 12 residues. Germline CDR1 reads SGHRS; CDR2 reads YFSETQ. Trimming removed 2 bases from V and 4 bases from J, with 5 bases in between. This CDR3 is CASSLSADTQYF. The CDR3, as DNA: TGCGCCAGCAGCTTATCCGCAGATACGCAGTATTTT.

This chain joins TRBV6-5 and TRBJ2-7, with D tentatively TRBD2 (6 bases). CDR1 and CDR2 (germline): MNHEY, SVGAGI. The CDR3 contains 13 residues. The V end lost 5 bases, the J end lost 0 bases, and 8 bases lay between the germline ends. CDR3 region: CASSTGSSYEQYF. CDR3 bases: TGTGCCAGCAGTACCGGGAGCTCCTACGAGCAGTACTTC.

The chain has TRBV23-1 and TRBJ1-3, with unresolved D. TRBV23-1 is treated as an ORF (open reading frame) with a function not yet certain. The CDR3 totals 15 residues. V shed 0 bases and J shed 4 bases, with 10 bases lying between them. In nucleotides, the CDR3 is TGCGCCAGCAGTCAATCGTTGGAGGCAGGAAACACCATATATTTT. Translating it yields CASSQSLEAGNTIYF.

CDR3 in amino acids: CAISESMAGGHNEQFF. CDR3 DNA: TGTGCCATCAGTGAGTCGATGGCGGGAGGGCACAATGAGCAGTTCTTC. The chain uses TRBV10-3 and TRBJ2-1; 9 bases are a match to TRBD2. Germline trimming cut 0 bases from V and 5 bases from J; bases unmatched to any gene: 5. This CDR3 comprises 16 residues. CDR1 and CDR2 from the germline V gene are ENHRY and SYGVKD.

This chain links TRBV5-1 with TRBJ2-1; tentatively, D is TRBD2 (6 bases). The germline V and J ends were trimmed by 1 base and 2 bases, with 13 bases remaining between them. There are 16 residues in the CDR3. Per the germline V gene, CDR1 is SGHRS and CDR2 is YFSETQ. CDR3 protein: CASSLPSGSPYNEQFF. CDR3 coding DNA: TGCGCCAGCAGCTTGCCATCCGGGAGCCCCTACAATGAGCAGTTCTTC.